A single sample is the source of the 15 T cell receptor beta chains below, sequenced in a study of blood T cell repertoires in COVID-19. Assay used: immunoSEQ multiplex PCR; TCRdb lists only in-frame clones, some missing. The sample lists roughly 500,000 clones; about nine tenths were seen once. The specimen was PBMCs or T cells enriched from blood (not recorded which). The source is a woman in her sixties or seventies who had recovered from COVID-19.

The V and J genes are TRBV9 and TRBJ2-3, with a tentative D call TRBD2 (5 bases). From germline, CDR1 is SGDLS and CDR2 YYNGEE. The CDR3 is 13 residues long. V was shortened by 0 bases and J by 6 bases, with 8 bases between the two germline ends. The CDR3 DNA sequence: TGTGCCAGCAGCGTAGCCCCGGGGGATACGCAGTATTTT. It translates to CASSVAPGDTQYF. Looking up the rest from reference TRBV9 and TRBJ2-3 gives the full variable domain: DSGVTQTPKHLITATGQRVTLRCSPRSGDLSVYWYQQSLDQGLQFLIQYYNGEERAKGNILERFSAQQFPDLHSELNLSSLELGDSALYFCASSVAPGDTQYFGPGTRLTVL.

The J gene is TRBJ1-4, the V gene TRBV27; 7 positions agree with TRBD1. The V gene's germline CDR1 is MNHEY and CDR2 SMNVEV (reference sequence). The trim removed 6 bases at V and 5 bases at J, leaving 0 bases unmatched. CDR3 length: 12 residues. CDR3 coding DNA: TGTGCCAGCAGACAGGGGAATGAAAAACTGTTTTTT. Its protein is CASRQGNEKLFF.

The chain links TRBV5-4 to TRBJ2-5; 10 nucleotides agree with TRBD2. The CDR3 is 15 amino acids. Trimming at V came to 2 bases and at J to 0 bases, leaving 1 base not matched to a gene. The germline V gene encodes CDR1 SGHNT and CDR2 YYREEE (reference sequence). The CDR3 DNA sequence: TGTGCCAGCAGCTTAGCGGGGGGGTACCAAGAGACCCAGTACTTC. Its protein product is CASSLAGGYQETQYF.

The V gene is TRBV14, the J gene TRBJ2-1; D might be TRBD2 (6 bases). The CDR3 length is 18 residues. Germline-derived CDR1 and CDR2 are SGHDN and FVKESK. V lost 4 bases and J lost 6, with 25 bases in between. The CDR3 spells CASSPLPVPGTWGNEQFF. Here the CDR3 DNA reads TGTGCCAGCAGCCCCCTCCCGGTTCCCGGGACTTGGGGCAATGAGCAGTTCTTC.

Points on this clone: A read error may account for a junction end that differs from germline. The chain uses TRBV6-5 and TRBJ1-2; perhaps TRBD1 as D (5 bases). This CDR3 is built from 14 residues. In germline, CDR1 is MNHEY, CDR2 SVGAGI. DNA for the CDR3: TGTGCCAGCAGCTACTCATCCCTCGGGGGTGGCTACACCTTC. Amino acids: CASSYSSLGGGYTF.

The CDR3 DNA reads TGCACCAGCAGCCAAGAGTCGACGGTCAGAGCGCAGCCCCAGCATTTT. Translation: CTSSQESTVRAQPQHF. This chain links TRBV1 with TRBJ1-5. TRBV1 is an annotated pseudogene. This CDR3 region has 16 residues.

The gene calls are TRBV9 and TRBJ1-1; D remains ambiguous. This CDR3 comprises 15 residues. CDR1 SGDLS and CDR2 YYNGEE come from the germline V gene. V dropped 1 base and J dropped 4 bases, with 14 bases sitting between them. CDR3 nucleotide sequence: TGTGCCAGCAGCGTATTACCGGGGTGGAGCACTGAAGCTTTCTTT. Residues: CASSVLPGWSTEAFF.

The chain recombines TRBV15 with TRBJ1-2; weak D call: TRBD1 (5 bases). Trimming took 0 bases from V and 3 from J, leaving 8 bases between them. CDR3 length equals 14 residues. Germline assignment: CDR1 LNHNV and CDR2 YYDKDF (reference sequence). CDR3 in DNA: TGTGCCACCAGCAGAGAGGGGGGAGACTATGGCTACACCTTC. Translating gives CATSREGGDYGYTF.

The chain couples TRBV19 to TRBJ1-4; no definite D call. Germline V lookup: CDR1 LNHDA, CDR2 SQIVND (reference sequence). V lost 4 bases and J 5 bases, leaving 14 bases between the germline ends. This CDR3 spans 15 amino acids. CDR3 coding DNA: TGTGCCAGTAGTAGGTCCGGGAGTGAAAATGAAAAACTGTTTTTT. Amino acid sequence: CASSRSGSENEKLFF.

V is TRBV10-3 and J is TRBJ1-2; D remains unclear. The CDR3 totals 12 residues. Germline CDR1 and CDR2: ENHRY and SYGVKD. The V gene lost 4 bases and the J gene lost 4 bases, with 7 bases spanning the gap. The CDR3 coding sequence is TGTGCCATCAGTGCGAACAGCTATGGCTACACCTTC. It encodes CAISANSYGYTF.

Remarks on this clone: Other DNA sequences in the sample encode the same CDR3. The V and J genes are TRBV5-1 and TRBJ2-3; 8 nucleotides align to TRBD2. Per the germline V gene, CDR1 is SGHRS and CDR2 is YFSETQ. The CDR3 covers 15 residues. Trimming at V came to 2 bases and at J to 2 bases, leaving 4 bases not matched to a gene. This CDR3 reads CASSFLAGNTDTQYF. The CDR3 DNA is TGCGCCAGCAGCTTCTTAGCGGGGAACACAGATACGCAGTATTTT.

By its share, this clone is medium-sized. The rearrangement uses TRBV7-9 and TRBJ1-2; 7 nucleotides agree with TRBD1. CDR3 length: 14 residues. Unmatched junction bases numbered 6, after V lost 7 bases and J lost 1 base. Germline-derived CDR1 and CDR2 are SEHNR and FQNEAQ (reference sequence). This chain's CDR3 is CASTRQGNNYGYTF. CDR3 nucleotides: TGTGCCAGCACCCGACAGGGCAATAACTATGGCTACACCTTC.

In its sample, this clone was seen once. The chain couples TRBV19 to TRBJ1-1; 7 bases are shared with TRBD1. The CDR3 has 15 residues. CDR1 is LNHDA, CDR2 SQIVND, per germline (reference sequence). J was trimmed by 3 bases and V by 5 bases; bases with no gene match: 9. CDR3 sequence reads: CASSGTGVRYTEAFF. CDR3 DNA: TGTGCCAGTAGTGGTACAGGGGTTAGGTACACTGAAGCTTTCTTT.

The J gene is TRBJ1-6, the V gene TRBV5-5; a weak D match, TRBD1 (6 bases). CDR3 length: 17 residues. The germline CDR1 and CDR2 sequences are SGHKS and YYEKEE (reference sequence). Trimming took off 2 bases at V and 3 bases at J, with 15 bases between the two ends. The chain's CDR3 is CASSLTQGSGYNSPLHF. The CDR3 coding sequence is TGTGCCAGCAGCTTAACTCAGGGGTCCGGCTATAATTCACCCCTCCACTTT.

The rearrangement joins TRBV6-5 to TRBJ2-3, with D possibly TRBD1 on 6 matching bases. The CDR3 is made up of 15 amino acids. The germline V gene has CDR1 MNHEY and CDR2 SVGAGI. The ends were cut back, 2 bases at V and 6 bases at J, with 15 bases in the middle. CDR3: CASSYGQGMGDTQYF. The CDR3 coding sequence is TGTGCCAGCAGTTACGGGCAGGGGATGGGCGATACGCAGTATTTT.